This TCR beta chain appears in the sequencing data of a study of cytomegalovirus exposure and HLA in healthy donors listed by TCRdb under 2017. Concerning the study at large: According to an earlier analysis of 587 of the donors, some 180 million T cells yielded approximately 120 million unique TCR beta sequences and approximately 280 Gb of sequence data. The study profiled the T cell repertoires of hundreds of subjects by immunosequencing and related them to cytomegalovirus serostatus. In an earlier analysis of several hundred of the donors, high-throughput TCR beta sequencing was used to judge whether each TCR beta V gene segment behaved as functional or pseudogenic. To predict cytomegalovirus infection status, the study brought together high-throughput TCR immunosequencing, statistical association of individual TCRs with disease status, and machine learning. In a later analysis, previously published TCR beta repertoires from fewer than 750 donors were re-analyzed and high-resolution HLA genotyping was added so that TCR occurrence patterns could be studied. About 280 gigabases of sequencing data and roughly 80 million unique TCR sequences made up an early release that covered 500 to 650 HLA-typed donors. The number of typed donors differed by locus: about 629-640 for A, B, C, DRB1 and DQB1; 500 to 550 for DQA1; about 600 for DPA1; and some 470 for DPB1. Donor age, sex, ethnicity and CMV serostatus were compiled alongside the repertoire data. Rather than drawing on any new phenotypic data, the later analysis identified candidate immune exposures from TCR beta sequences and the way those sequences occurred across donors. Both class I and class II loci were covered by HLA typing, at four-digit resolution. A later genetic analysis took genome-wide SNP genotypes for about three fifths of the roughly 670 donors and used that subset as a discovery cohort. Of the roughly 410 genotyped donors, 75% to 85% were placed in the genetic ancestry cluster associated with self-reported Caucasian donors. In addition to the first cohort of 500 to 850 subjects, a separate validation cohort of 120 different subjects was used. The aim of the study was to test whether cataloging public T cell receptors could identify signatures of past pathogen exposure. A few DR-DQ haplotypes were handled as single units for association and clustering because linkage in the cohort was strong. Across some 400 genotyped donors of the cohort, an average of about 240,000 unique TCR beta nucleotide sequences per donor were sequenced, and roughly a sixth of those sequences were non-productive. All discovery cohort repertoires had been generated using a single sequencing platform.

Preparation of the library involved the immunoSEQ multiplex PCR assay. For the multiplex PCR, a mixture combining 60 forward primers for TCR Vbeta segments and 13 reverse primers for TCR Jbeta segments was used. A multiplex PCR assay on genomic DNA amplified the CDR3 region of rearranged TCR beta genes. The amplified TCR beta libraries were sequenced on the Illumina HiSeq System as 87-base-pair reads. The study's own analysis went as follows. In a later analysis, approximately 74 million unique TCR beta chains were counted across the roughly 670 repertoires, and approximately 11 million of these chains were shared by at least two donors. Raw reads were error-corrected and collapsed into unique sequences with a nearest-neighbor algorithm that merged closely related sequences to remove PCR and sequencing errors. Alignment of CDR3 sequences to IMGT reference sequences was used to assign V, D and J gene segments. For a sequence to be retained, a match of at least six nucleotides was required to both a V gene segment and a J gene segment. Rearrangements were called productive when the CDR3 lacked stop codons and stayed in frame with V and J; all others were non-productive. Following IMGT convention, CDR3 was defined as the stretch from the second conserved V-encoded cysteine to the conserved J-encoded phenylalanine. In an earlier analysis of approximately 500 of the donors, sequences lacking an unambiguous match to a single V gene segment were excluded. In an earlier analysis of approximately 560 of the donors, a V segment was called functional when productive rearrangements were above 56.7%, and segregating when the standard deviation between donors exceeded 5%. A statistical classification framework was built for diagnosing cytomegalovirus status from the catalog of TCR beta chain sequences. In a later analysis, V and J genes were assigned by comparing TCR nucleotide sequences against IMGT/GENE-DB human TR gene sequences. The TCRdist pipeline was used in a later analysis to assign CDR3 sequences and most-parsimonious VDJ recombination scenarios. In a later analysis, each TCR beta chain was defined by its CDR3 amino acid sequence together with its V-gene family, and reads lacking a unique V-gene family were excluded. A later analysis removed several hundred highly shared, low-generation-probability nucleotide sequences to deal with suspected cross-contamination and a sequencing artifact. In a later analysis, a clonal expansion index for each public chain was calculated from normalized within-repertoire ranks of inferred template counts. In a later analysis, generation probabilities were computed using a VDJ recombination model fitted to out-of-frame rearrangements, and the results were checked against IGoR. Hypergeometric tests were used in a later analysis to score TCR-TCR, TCR-HLA and TCR-CMV co-occurrence, with a repertoire-size bias correction applied to the TCR pairs. A later analysis estimated false discovery rates by permuting HLA or CMV assignments 20 times. In a later analysis, co-occurring TCRs were grouped with DBSCAN, and TCRdist sequence similarity was added when clustering was performed within HLA-allele-positive subsets. Repertoires with fewer than 30,000 or more than 120,000 public chains were left out of co-occurrence clustering, as were about 5 repertoires with anomalous nucleotide sharing. Imported from immuneACCESS, the table was reduced by TCRdb to in-frame sequences with V and J called. These copies leave out some clones; in studies compared against another copy, an unresolved V gene accounts for under half, and the cause of the remainder is not known. That table supplies the V and J calls and clone size; D and trimming were determined from the DNA. The sample data list 85,000 to 100,000 clones, and 70% to 90% of these were observed just once. Jointly, the top ten make up 5.5% to 6.5% of the sample.

The cohort consisted of some 730 healthy bone marrow donors. At the time of sampling, all cohort members were nominally healthy, though unrecorded immune exposures were likely present. The donor tested CMV seropositive and was one of the 289 seropositive cohort members. A peripheral blood sample was collected from each donor, and TCR beta sequencing was performed on peripheral blood mononuclear cells. Genomic DNA was extracted from the blood cell samples with the Qiagen DNeasy Blood Extraction Kit. The CDR3, cysteine through phenylalanine, is 12 amino acids long. Just CDR3 DNA is preserved here, 36 bases in frame from base 1. As encoded in the germline V gene, CDR1 is MGHDK while CDR2 is SYGVNS. V lost 8 bases and J lost 2 bases; the stretch between them is 10 bases long. In regard to this clone: Its antigen specificity is not known. Within one base of it there is no much larger clone, and no base qualities were kept.

What the research found in general, with its limitations: In a later genetic analysis, fewer N-insertions in productive TCRs were reported among donors in an Asian-associated ancestry cluster than the roughly 700-donor mean. Assigning TCR associations to individual alleles was difficult when HLA alleles, especially DR and DQ, strongly co-occurred. In a later analysis, several top co-occurrence clusters were reported to appear linked to parvovirus B19, influenza, CMV and Epstein-Barr virus. Because the 87-base-pair reads could not distinguish some IMGT-functional V segments, including TRBV6-2 and TRBV6-3, those segments were excluded. Over 15 rarely observed V segments, including chromosome 9 orphons, were excluded from the earlier analysis of about 500 of the donors because counts were too low. In both the original and validation cohorts, the classifier was reported to diagnose cytomegalovirus status with high specificity and sensitivity. This cohort had only TCR beta chains sequenced, and the lack of alpha or paired-chain data limited which features could be detected. In a later analysis, TCR association rates were found to vary across HLA loci, with the most associated TCRs seen for DRB1 alleles and the fewest for HLA-C alleles. In vitro tests confirmed that a few of the cytomegalovirus-associated TCR beta chains recognize cytomegalovirus antigens. A further reported finding was that TCR beta sequences accurately predicted the HLA-A and HLA-B alleles for most subjects in the first cohort. The study listed 150 to 200 TCR beta chains as associated with cytomegalovirus. A later analysis found that HLA-associated TCR beta chains were more clonally expanded and had lower generation probabilities than equally common non-associated chains. Linkage disequilibrium might explain the correlated functional status among segregating V segments, but an unknown experimental factor could not be excluded. An association between a missense DCLRE1C variant and V-gene and J-gene trimming of TCR beta chains was found in a later genetic analysis and replicated in an independent cohort. CMV serostatus was the only immune exposure information available for the cohort. A later analysis found that most CMV-associated TCR beta chains appeared HLA-restricted, with HLA associations seemingly driven largely by CMV exposure. A group of highly shared sequence variants was considered likely to be a technical artifact of the sequencing pipeline. In a later analysis, around 17,000 TCR beta sequences were associated with specific HLA alleles at a false discovery rate of 0.05. Presence/absence analyses assumed roughly uniform sequencing depth across donors, an assumption that may not hold. Most TCR sequences were observed very rarely across donors, whereas some public TCRs were present in many individuals. In an earlier analysis of fewer than 700 of the donors, most TCR beta V segments appeared in productive rearrangements about 90% or about 30% of the time, broadly matching IMGT annotations. The authors suggested that the approach could potentially be extended to other disease states and immunological phenotypes. Because some donors lacked HLA typing at each locus, the association tests relied only on the typed subset.

Input material: PBMCs. The V and J genes are TRBV25-1 and TRBJ2-7; tentative D gene TRBD2, with 5 bases matching. This TCR derives from a woman aged 18-29 years in good health and CMV-seropositive. In nucleotides, the sequence is TGTGCCAGCGGGCCGGGAACCTACGAGCAGTACTTC. It codes for CASGPGTYEQYF.